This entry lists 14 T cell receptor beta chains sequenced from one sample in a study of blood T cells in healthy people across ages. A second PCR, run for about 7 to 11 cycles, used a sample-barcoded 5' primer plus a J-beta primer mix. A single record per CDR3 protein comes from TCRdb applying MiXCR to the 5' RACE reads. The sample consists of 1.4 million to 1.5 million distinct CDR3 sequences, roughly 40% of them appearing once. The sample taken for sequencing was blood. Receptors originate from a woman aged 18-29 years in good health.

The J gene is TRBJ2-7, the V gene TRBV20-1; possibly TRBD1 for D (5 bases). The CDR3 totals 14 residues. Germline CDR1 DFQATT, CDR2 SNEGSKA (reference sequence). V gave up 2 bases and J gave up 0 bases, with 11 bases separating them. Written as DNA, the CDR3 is TGCAGTGCTAGACTTCCTGGACACTCCTACGAGCAGTACTTC. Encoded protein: CSARLPGHSYEQYF.

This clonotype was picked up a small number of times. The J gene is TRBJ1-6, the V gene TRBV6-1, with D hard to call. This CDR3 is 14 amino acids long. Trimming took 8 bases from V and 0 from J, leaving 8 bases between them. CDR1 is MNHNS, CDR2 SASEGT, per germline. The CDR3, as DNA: TGTGCCAGCTCTGCCAGCTCCTATAATTCACCCCTCCACTTT. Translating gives CASSASSYNSPLHF.

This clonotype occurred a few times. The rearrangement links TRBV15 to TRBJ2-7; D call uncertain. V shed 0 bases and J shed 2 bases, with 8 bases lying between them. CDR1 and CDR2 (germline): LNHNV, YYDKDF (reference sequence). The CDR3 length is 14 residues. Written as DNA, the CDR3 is TGTGCCACCAGCAGAGAGGGCCTAGCCTACGAGCAGTACTTC. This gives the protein CATSREGLAYEQYF.

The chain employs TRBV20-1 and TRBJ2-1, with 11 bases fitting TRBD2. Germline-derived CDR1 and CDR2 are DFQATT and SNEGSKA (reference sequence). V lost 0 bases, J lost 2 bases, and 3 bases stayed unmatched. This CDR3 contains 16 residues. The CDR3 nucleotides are TGCAGTGCTAGAGAAGCTAGCGGGAGGACCTACAATGAGCAGTTCTTC. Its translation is CSAREASGRTYNEQFF.

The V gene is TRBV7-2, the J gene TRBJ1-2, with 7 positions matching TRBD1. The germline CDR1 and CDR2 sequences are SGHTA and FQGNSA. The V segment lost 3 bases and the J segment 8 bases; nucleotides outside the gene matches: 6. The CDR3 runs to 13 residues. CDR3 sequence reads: CASSFEGARGYTF. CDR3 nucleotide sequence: TGTGCCAGCAGCTTCGAGGGGGCGCGGGGCTACACCTTC.

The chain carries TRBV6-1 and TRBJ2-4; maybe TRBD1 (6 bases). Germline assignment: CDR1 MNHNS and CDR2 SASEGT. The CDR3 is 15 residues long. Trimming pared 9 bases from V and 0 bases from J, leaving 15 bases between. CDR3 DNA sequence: TGTGCCAGGGGGGCGGCAGGGCGAGCCAAAAACATTCAGTACTTC. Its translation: CARGAAGRAKNIQYF.

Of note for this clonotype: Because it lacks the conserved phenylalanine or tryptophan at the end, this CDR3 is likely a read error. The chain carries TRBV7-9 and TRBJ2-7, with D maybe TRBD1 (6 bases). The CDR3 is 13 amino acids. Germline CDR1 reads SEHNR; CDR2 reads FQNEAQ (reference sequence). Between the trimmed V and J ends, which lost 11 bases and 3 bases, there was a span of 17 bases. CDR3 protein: CAGIREQGYEQYI. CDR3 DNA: TGTGCCGGCATCCGAGAACAGGGCTACGAGCAGTACATC.

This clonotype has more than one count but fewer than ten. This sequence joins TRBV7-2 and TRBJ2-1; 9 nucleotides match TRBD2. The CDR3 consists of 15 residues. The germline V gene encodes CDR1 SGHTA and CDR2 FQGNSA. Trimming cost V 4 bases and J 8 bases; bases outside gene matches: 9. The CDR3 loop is CASSSIAGAGDEQFF. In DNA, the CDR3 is TGTGCCAGCAGCTCCATAGCGGGAGCCGGCGATGAGCAGTTCTTC.

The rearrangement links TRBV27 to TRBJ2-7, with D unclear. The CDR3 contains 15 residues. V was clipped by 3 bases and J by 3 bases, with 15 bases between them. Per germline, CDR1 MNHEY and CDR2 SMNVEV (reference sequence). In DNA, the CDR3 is TGTGCCAGCAGTTTTCGCCGGACGGGCGTCTACGAGCAGTACTTC. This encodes CASSFRRTGVYEQYF.

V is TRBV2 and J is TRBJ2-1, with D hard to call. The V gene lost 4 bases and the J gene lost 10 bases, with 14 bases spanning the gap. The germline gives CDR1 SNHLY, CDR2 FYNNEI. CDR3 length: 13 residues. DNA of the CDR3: TGTGCCAGCAGTGCAACGAGCTCCTACGAGCAGTTCTTC. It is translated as CASSATSSYEQFF.

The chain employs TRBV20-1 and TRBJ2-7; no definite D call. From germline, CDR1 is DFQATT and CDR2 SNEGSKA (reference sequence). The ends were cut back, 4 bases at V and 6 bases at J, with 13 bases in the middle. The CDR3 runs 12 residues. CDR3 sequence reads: CSATWTGREQYF. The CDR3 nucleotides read TGCAGTGCTACCTGGACGGGCCGCGAGCAGTACTTC.

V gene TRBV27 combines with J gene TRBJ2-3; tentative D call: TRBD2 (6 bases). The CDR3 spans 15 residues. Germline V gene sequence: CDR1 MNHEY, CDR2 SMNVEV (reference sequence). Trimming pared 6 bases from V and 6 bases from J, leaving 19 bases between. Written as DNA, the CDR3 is TGTGCCAGCAGGATTTATGCACTAGCAGCTGATACGCAGTATTTT. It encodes CASRIYALAADTQYF.

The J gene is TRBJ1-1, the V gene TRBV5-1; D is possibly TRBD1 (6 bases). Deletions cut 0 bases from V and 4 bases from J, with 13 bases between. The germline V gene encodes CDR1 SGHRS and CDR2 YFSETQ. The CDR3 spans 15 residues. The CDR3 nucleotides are TGCGCCAGCAGCTTGGCGGGGGGGCCTGTCACTGAAGCTTTCTTT. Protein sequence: CASSLAGGPVTEAFF.

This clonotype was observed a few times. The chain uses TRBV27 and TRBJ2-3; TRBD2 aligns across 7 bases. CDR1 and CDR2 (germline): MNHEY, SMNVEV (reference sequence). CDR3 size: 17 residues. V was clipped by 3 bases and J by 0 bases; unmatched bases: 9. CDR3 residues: CASSFRASGISTDTQYF. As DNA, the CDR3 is TGTGCCAGCAGTTTCCGGGCTAGCGGAATTAGCACAGATACGCAGTATTTT.